What follows describes a single T cell receptor beta chain. V lost 1 base, J lost 0 bases, and 14 bases lay in between. Germline CDR1 and CDR2: LNHNV and YYDKDF (reference sequence). CDR3 length equals 17 residues. This specimen comes from a study of T-cell memory formation after mild COVID-19. TCRdb used MiXCR to reprocess the 5' RACE reads, holding one entry per CDR3 protein. The sample has about 360,000 distinct CDR3 sequences; around 15% are singletons. This TCR derives from a man younger than 35 who had mild COVID-19 (a few samples of this study predate the infection). Cell type and time point are not known. The rearrangement uses TRBV15 and TRBJ2-3; maybe TRBD2 (6 bases). Sequencing input: PBMCs or a T cell subset sorted from them (not recorded which). The CDR3 region is CATSRGGGHSSTDTQYF. The CDR3, as DNA: TGTGCCACCAGCAGAGGGGGAGGACACTCAAGCACAGATACGCAGTATTTT.